This T cell receptor beta chain is drawn from a study of blood T cell repertoires in COVID-19. As for the study in general: Whether acute or convalescent, the COVID-19 samples came from the United States, Italy and Spain. PBMCs, B-cell-depleted T cells, or T cells were the source of the cDNA or gDNA that made up the material.

As originally analysed: Amplifying reference gene primers gave estimates of nucleated cell counts. The assay was immunoSEQ multiplex PCR, and TCRdb's table has in-frame clones only and misses some. The V and J calls and clone size are taken from that table; D and trimming were inferred from the DNA. The sample records about 180,000 clones, about 80% being singletons. In germline, CDR1 is SQVTM, CDR2 ANQGSEA. The V and J ends lost 7 bases and 2 bases, in that order; junction bases with no gene match: 9. CDR3 length equals 17 residues. The sample was peripheral blood. The origin of this receptor is a woman aged 65 to 85 with acute or convalescent COVID-19. The chain recombines TRBV29-1 with TRBJ2-3, with 16 bases identical to TRBD2. The DNA for the CDR3 is TGCAGCGCGGGCGGGACTAGCGGGGGGGCCCCCACAGATACGCAGTATTTT. It yields the protein CSAGGTSGGAPTDTQYF.